This T cell receptor (beta chain) was identified during a study of T cells in Graves' hyperthyroidism and ophthalmopathy. Template material for amplifying TCR beta CDR3 regions consisted of RNA transcripts. Researchers ran a first-round RT-PCR on the TCR CDR3 using the HTBI primer set. MiXCR was run by TCRdb on the multiplex PCR reads, yielding one entry per CDR3 protein. The sample has hundreds of thousands of distinct CDR3 sequences; 35% to 45% are singletons. As regards this clonotype: The junction shows a germline mismatch at one end, possibly a read error.

The sequencing input was blood. This clonotype was sampled from a man between 18 and 29 years old with Graves' hyperthyroidism.

The CDR3 sequence: CASSIWTGGSSYNSPLHF. The CDR3 region has the DNA TGTGCCAGCAGTATATGGACAGGGGGCAGCTCCTATAATTCACCCCTCCACTTT. The chain has TRBV19 and TRBJ1-6, with 11 bases aligning to TRBD1. Germline V gene sequence: CDR1 LNHDA, CDR2 SQIVND (reference sequence). The CDR3 spans 18 residues.